A single sample is the source of the 19 T cell receptor beta chains below, sequenced in a study of control samples from healthy donors and cancer patients. Sequenced by immunoSEQ multiplex PCR; TCRdb stores in-frame clones only, minus some. Among approximately 100,000 clones, about nine tenths were seen once, and the ten largest hold more than 3.5%. Source material: blood. These receptors all come from a human donor in good health. The donor label of this sample is uncertain.

The DNA for the CDR3 is TGTGCCAGCACCGACCTGGGGGGAACCCAGAACACTGAAGCTTTCTTT. The encoded protein is CASTDLGGTQNTEAFF. The J gene is TRBJ1-1, the V gene TRBV5-5; D might be TRBD1 (5 bases). V dropped 6 bases and J dropped 1 base, with 19 bases sitting between them. Germline CDR1 reads SGHKS; CDR2 reads YYEKEE (reference sequence). The CDR3 consists of 16 residues.

The V gene is TRBV19, the J gene TRBJ1-1, with D unresolved. The V and J ends lost 1 base and 4 bases respectively, with 10 bases between them. The CDR3 runs to 14 residues. CDR1 is LNHDA and CDR2 is SQIVND in the germline V gene (reference sequence). The CDR3 protein is CASSIGRRITEAFF. CDR3 DNA sequence: TGTGCCAGTAGTATAGGTCGGCGGATCACTGAAGCTTTCTTT.

The V and J genes are TRBV24-1 and TRBJ1-5, with D possibly matching TRBD1 (6 bases). Germline V gene sequence: CDR1 KGHDR, CDR2 SFDVKD. V dropped 4 bases and J dropped 5 bases, with 23 bases sitting between them. This CDR3 region has 18 residues. CDR3 region: CATSDSGHPAPQDQPQHF. CDR3 DNA sequence: TGTGCCACCAGTGACTCGGGACACCCTGCCCCACAGGATCAGCCCCAGCATTTT.

This rearrangement joins TRBV5-1 to TRBJ1-1; 9 positions agree with TRBD1. The length of the CDR3 is 14 residues. Germline lookup yields CDR1 SGHRS and CDR2 YFSETQ. Trimming cost V 5 bases and J 5 bases; bases outside gene matches: 7. The CDR3 nucleotides are TGCGCCAGCAGGACCGACAGGGGGGATACTGAAGCTTTCTTT. Amino acid sequence: CASRTDRGDTEAFF.

This rearrangement joins TRBV30 to TRBJ1-6; D is unclear. CDR3 length equals 19 residues. The germline CDR1 and CDR2 sequences are GTSNPN and SVGIG (reference sequence). V lost 0 bases, J lost 7 bases, and 25 bases lay in between. The CDR3 coding sequence is TGTGCCTGGAGTGTACGAATTTTAATGGGCCGTCCGTCAAATTCACCCCTCCACTTT. It is translated as CAWSVRILMGRPSNSPLHF. The entire variable domain, with the rest obtained from reference TRBV30 and TRBJ1-6, is as follows: SQTIHQWPATLVQPVGSPLSLECTVEGTSNPNLYWYRQAAGRGLQLLFYSVGIGQISSEVPQNLSASRPQDRQFILSSKKLLLSDSGFYLCAWSVRILMGRPSNSPLHFGNGTRLTVT.

This clone was observed a single time. The chain recombines TRBV6-2 or TRBV6-3 with TRBJ2-2; D possibly corresponds to TRBD2 (5 bases). Germline CDR1 reads MNHEY; CDR2 reads SVGEGT. This CDR3 has 13 residues. Trimming stripped 2 bases from V and 6 bases from J, with 7 bases between. The CDR3 sequence: CASSYRGPGELFF. CDR3 nucleotide sequence: TGTGCCAGCAGTTACCGGGGTCCCGGGGAGCTGTTTTTT.

The V and J genes are TRBV3-1 (or the pseudogene TRBV3-2) and TRBJ1-1; D gene ambiguous. V lost 3 bases and J lost 7, with 6 bases in between. The CDR3 is 11 amino acids. Germline V gives CDR1 LGHDT, CDR2 YNNKEL (reference sequence). The CDR3 here is CASSHFNEAFF. As DNA, the CDR3 is TGTGCCAGCAGCCACTTCAATGAAGCTTTCTTT.

This clone has just one count. The chain recombines TRBV6-6 with TRBJ1-2; TRBD1 might be the D (5 bases). The CDR3 length is 15 residues. The V gene's germline CDR1 is MNHNY and CDR2 SVGAGI (reference sequence). The V end was cut by 2 bases, the J end by 1 base, with 11 bases between. The CDR3 loop is CASSYGTLDNYGYTF. CDR3 bases: TGTGCCAGCAGTTACGGGACTCTTGATAACTATGGCTACACCTTC.

The rearrangement joins TRBV6-5 to TRBJ2-7; 8 positions match TRBD1. Germline V gives CDR1 MNHEY, CDR2 SVGAGI. The CDR3 extends over 13 amino acids. The ends lost 8 bases at V and 2 bases at J; junction bases unmatched: 5. As DNA, the CDR3 is TGTGCCAGCTTTAGGACAGGGCCCTACGAGCAGTACTTC. It encodes CASFRTGPYEQYF.

This sequence joins TRBV11-2 and TRBJ2-5, with 7 bases aligning to TRBD2. This CDR3 is 14 amino acids long. Germline trimming cut 3 bases from V and 7 bases from J; bases unmatched to any gene: 8. Germline values: CDR1 SGHAT, CDR2 FQNNGV. The CDR3 region has the DNA TGTGCCAGCAGCTTGACACCCGGGAGGTGGACCCAGTACTTC. Translating gives CASSLTPGRWTQYF.

DNA of the CDR3: TGTGCCAGCAGTTACGGACAGGGGGGAACTAATGAAAAACTGTTTTTT. Its translation: CASSYGQGGTNEKLFF. The chain carries TRBV6-6 and TRBJ1-4; 10 nucleotides agree with TRBD1. Trimming cost V 2 bases and J 1 base; bases outside gene matches: 1. This CDR3 is 16 amino acids long. The germline CDR1 and CDR2 sequences are MNHNY and SVGAGI (reference sequence).

V gene TRBV5-6 combines with J gene TRBJ1-1, with D unresolved. Germline assignment: CDR1 SGHDT and CDR2 YYEEEE. The CDR3 covers 12 residues. Trimming cost V 0 bases and J 5 bases, with 5 bases left between them. CDR3 loop: CASSLARTEAFF. As DNA, the CDR3 is TGTGCCAGCAGCTTGGCTAGGACTGAAGCTTTCTTT.

Only one count was recorded for this clone. The DNA of the CDR3 is TGTGCCAGCAGTGAAAGTTCGGGGTTGGGCTACACCTTC. Protein product: CASSESSGLGYTF. The chain couples TRBV2 to TRBJ1-2; D gene uncertain. V lost 2 bases and J lost 8, with 12 bases in between. Germline V gene lookup returns CDR1 SNHLY and CDR2 FYNNEI. The CDR3 length is 13 residues.

The genes are TRBV5-8 and TRBJ1-2; D may be TRBD1 (6 bases). CDR1 and CDR2 (germline): SGHTS, YDEGEE. The CDR3 is 14 residues long. Trimming removed 5 bases at V and 7 bases at J, with 18 bases between. CDR3 nucleotides: TGTGCCAGCAGACCCATGGGGGGGGCGATTGGCTACACCTTC. The encoded protein is CASRPMGGAIGYTF.

This clone was detected once. An end of the junction does not agree with germline; a read error may underlie this. Written as DNA, the CDR3 is TGTGCCAGCAGTGATGCGGCAGGGAGGGCCTTC. It encodes CASSDAAGRAF. The rearrangement joins TRBV2 to TRBJ1-2; maybe TRBD1 (5 bases). CDR1 and CDR2 (germline): SNHLY, FYNNEI. This CDR3 contains 11 residues.

The chain uses TRBV10-3 and TRBJ2-5; 10 nucleotides line up with TRBD1. The CDR3 totals 14 residues. V dropped 6 bases and J dropped 3; count of bases not matched to a gene: 4. Germline CDR1 is ENHRY and CDR2 is SYGVKD. CDR3 protein: CAIRGTGAEETQYF. In DNA, the CDR3 is TGTGCCATCAGGGGGACAGGGGCCGAAGAGACCCAGTACTTC.

CDR3 DNA sequence: TGTGCCACCCGTGAACGGAGGAGCAATCAGCCCCAGCATTTT. This sequence encodes CATRERRSNQPQHF. The chain carries TRBV10-3 and TRBJ1-5; D is uncertain. The CDR3 is 14 amino acids. Per the germline V gene, CDR1 is ENHRY and CDR2 is SYGVKD. V was cut by 10 bases and J by 1 base, with 14 bases left in between.

J is TRBJ2-3 and V is TRBV2; 7 nucleotides line up with TRBD2. The CDR3 runs to 18 residues. Germline CDR1 reads SNHLY; CDR2 reads FYNNEI. J gave up 3 bases and V 2 bases, and 14 bases lay outside the gene matches. CDR3 sequence: CASSENGPRDYKTDTQYF. CDR3 DNA sequence: TGTGCCAGCAGTGAAAATGGGCCGCGGGACTACAAAACAGATACGCAGTATTTT.

The chain uses TRBV7-6 and TRBJ2-5; D may correspond to TRBD1 or TRBD2 (7 bases each). In germline, CDR1 is SGHVS, CDR2 FNYEAQ. This CDR3 comprises 15 residues. Trimming stripped 4 bases from V and 1 base from J, with 13 bases between. The CDR3, as DNA: TGTGCCAGCAGCTCAGGGGGGGAGATCCAAGAGACCCAGTACTTC. Encoded protein: CASSSGGEIQETQYF. Complete variable domain (other parts from reference TRBV7-6 and TRBJ2-5): GAGVSQSPRYKVTKRGQDVALRCDPISGHVSLYWYRQALGQGPEFLTYFNYEAQQDKSGLPNDRFSAERPEGSISTLTIQRTEQRDSAMYRCASSSGGEIQETQYFGPGTRLLVL.